The sample holds a few counts of the clone carrying this T cell receptor beta chain. CDR1 is SGHDT and CDR2 is YYEEEE in the germline V gene. V gave up 4 bases and J gave up 3 bases; unmatched junction bases: 7. There are 15 residues in the CDR3. The data were taken from a study of CD8 T cells in ankylosing spondylitis. One entry per CDR3 protein results from TCRdb running MiXCR on the 5' RACE reads. Of under 200,000 distinct CDR3 sequences detected, 9.5% to 13% appear once; the ten largest clones hold around 29%. The clonotype was recovered from a male donor with ankylosing spondylitis or in good health (not recorded which). The specimen was blood, either unsorted or a sorted T cell fraction (not recorded which). This rearrangement joins TRBV5-6 to TRBJ2-3; 8 nucleotides agree with TRBD1. CDR3 protein: CASSAGQGDTDTQYF. The CDR3 nucleotides read TGTGCCAGCAGCGCCGGACAGGGAGATACAGATACGCAGTATTTT.